This TCR beta chain is from a study of shared clonotypes between healthy human individuals. Study observations and caveats: Sampling covered nothing but blood. Tissue TCR repertoires likely differ from those found in blood.

The table came from immunoSEQ multiplex PCR; TCRdb's copy has only in-frame clones and leaves some out. The data hold fewer than 700,000 clones, with around 78% observed a single time. Turning to this clone: Its antigen is not known.

Per germline, CDR1 SEHNR and CDR2 FQNEAQ (reference sequence). This CDR3 has 13 amino acids. The V segment lost 4 bases and the J segment 5 bases; nucleotides outside the gene matches: 1. This sequence was found in a woman in her 40s in good health. Some clones in this sample may be carry-over from other donors' samples. Source material: PBMCs. V and J are TRBV7-9 and TRBJ1-2; 10 positions match TRBD1. The CDR3 reads CASSWGQGYGYTF. CDR3 nucleotides: TGTGCCAGCAGCTGGGGACAGGGGTATGGCTACACCTTC.